A single sample gave rise to the 2 T cell receptor beta chains below, sequenced in a study of regulatory T cells in long-lasting Graves disease. Stated time point: newly diagnosed GD, antithyroid drugs for less than 3 months. Generation of the TCR library employed RNA extracted from PBMCs. Arm-PCR of CDR3 regions with iRepertoire HTBI primers generated TCR beta libraries. TCRdb ran MiXCR on the multiplex PCR reads and lists one entry per CDR3 protein. The sample includes 540,000 or so distinct CDR3 sequences, approximately 12% of them seen just once. These records were also assigned to another study, of T cells in Graves' hyperthyroidism and ophthalmopathy.

Sequences were derived from peripheral blood mononuclear cells (PBMCs), sampled at new diagnosis, from a patient treated with antithyroid drugs. Source of these receptors: a young man with Graves disease.

Many counts were recorded for this clonotype. The chain recombines TRBV9 with TRBJ2-7; 10 bases are shared with TRBD1. In germline, CDR1 is SGDLS, CDR2 YYNGEE. V lost 0 bases and J lost 2; bases outside the gene matches: 2. This CDR3 is 15 amino acids long. CDR3 sequence: CASSVEGTGAYEQYF. DNA for the CDR3: TGTGCCAGCAGCGTAGAAGGGACAGGGGCCTACGAGCAGTACTTC.

This clonotype was recorded at least ten times. The chain couples TRBV18 to TRBJ2-1, with 8 bases identical to TRBD2. The CDR3 is 16 amino acids. Trimming at V came to 3 bases and at J to 2 bases, leaving 6 bases not matched to a gene. Germline CDR1 KGHSH, CDR2 LQKENI. The CDR3 protein is CASSPLSGATYNEQFF. Written as DNA, the CDR3 is TGTGCCAGCTCACCGCTTAGCGGGGCAACCTACAATGAGCAGTTCTTC.